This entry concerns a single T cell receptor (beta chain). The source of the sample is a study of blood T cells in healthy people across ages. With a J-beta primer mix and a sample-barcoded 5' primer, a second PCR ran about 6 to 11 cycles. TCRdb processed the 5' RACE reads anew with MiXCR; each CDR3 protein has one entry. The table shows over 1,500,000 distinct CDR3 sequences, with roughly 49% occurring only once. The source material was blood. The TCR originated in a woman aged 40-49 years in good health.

The DNA of the CDR3 is TGTGCCAGCTGTGGCGTCGAGGGACGGACCGTGTTTAACTATGGCTACACCTTC. It translates to CASCGVEGRTVFNYGYTF. The V and J genes are TRBV6-2 or TRBV6-3 and TRBJ1-2, with D maybe TRBD1 (5 bases). The CDR3 spans 18 residues. Germline CDR1 is MNHEY and CDR2 is SVGEGT. The V end was cut by 8 bases, the J end by 1 base, with 26 bases between.